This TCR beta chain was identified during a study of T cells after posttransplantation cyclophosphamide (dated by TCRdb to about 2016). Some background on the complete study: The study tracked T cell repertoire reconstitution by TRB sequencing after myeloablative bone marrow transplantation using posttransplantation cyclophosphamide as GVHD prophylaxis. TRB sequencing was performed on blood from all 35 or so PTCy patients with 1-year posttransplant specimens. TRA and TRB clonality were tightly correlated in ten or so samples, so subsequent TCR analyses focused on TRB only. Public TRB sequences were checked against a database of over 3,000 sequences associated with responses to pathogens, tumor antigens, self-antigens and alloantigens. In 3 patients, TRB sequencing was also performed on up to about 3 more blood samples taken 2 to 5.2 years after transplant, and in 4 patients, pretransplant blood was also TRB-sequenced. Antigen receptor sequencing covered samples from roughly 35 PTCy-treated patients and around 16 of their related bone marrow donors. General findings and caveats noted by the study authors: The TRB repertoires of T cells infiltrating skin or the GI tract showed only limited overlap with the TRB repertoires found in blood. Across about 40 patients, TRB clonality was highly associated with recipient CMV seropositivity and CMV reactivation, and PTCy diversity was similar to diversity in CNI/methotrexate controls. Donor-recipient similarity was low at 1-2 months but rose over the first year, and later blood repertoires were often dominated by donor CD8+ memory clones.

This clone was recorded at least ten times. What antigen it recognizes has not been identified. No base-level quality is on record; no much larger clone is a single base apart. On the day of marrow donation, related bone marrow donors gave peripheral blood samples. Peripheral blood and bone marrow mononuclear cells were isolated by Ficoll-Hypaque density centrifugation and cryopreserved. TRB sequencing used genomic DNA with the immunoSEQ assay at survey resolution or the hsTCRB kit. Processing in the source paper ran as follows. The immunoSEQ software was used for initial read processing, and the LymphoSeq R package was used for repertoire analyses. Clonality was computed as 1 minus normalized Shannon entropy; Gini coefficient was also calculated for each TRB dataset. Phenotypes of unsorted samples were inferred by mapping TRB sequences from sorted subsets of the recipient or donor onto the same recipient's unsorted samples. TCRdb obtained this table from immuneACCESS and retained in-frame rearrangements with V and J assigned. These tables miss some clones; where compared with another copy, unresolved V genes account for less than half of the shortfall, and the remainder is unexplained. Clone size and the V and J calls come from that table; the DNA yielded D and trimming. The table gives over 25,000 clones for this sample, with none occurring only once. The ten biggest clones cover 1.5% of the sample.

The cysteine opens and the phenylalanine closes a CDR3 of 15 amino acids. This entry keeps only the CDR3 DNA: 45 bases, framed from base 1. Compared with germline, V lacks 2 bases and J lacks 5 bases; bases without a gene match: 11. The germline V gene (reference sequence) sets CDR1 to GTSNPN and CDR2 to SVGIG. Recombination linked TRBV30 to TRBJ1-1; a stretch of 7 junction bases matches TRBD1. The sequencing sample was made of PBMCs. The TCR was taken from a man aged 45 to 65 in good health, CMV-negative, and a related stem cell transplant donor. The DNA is TGTGCCTGGAGTAAAGGTCCAGGGGGTAGGACTGAAGCTTTCTTT. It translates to CAWSKGPGGRTEAFF.